The clone carrying this T cell receptor beta chain was recorded once. Single viable CD3+CD4+CD8-CD45RO+ cells were sorted as the memory CD4+ T cells. CMV serostatus came from serum IgG against pp150, pp28, p38, p52. The ends were cut back, 2 bases at V and 0 bases at J, with 14 bases in the middle. Germline CDR1 and CDR2: SGHAT and FQNNGV. The CDR3 runs to 18 residues. The sample comes from a study of memory CD4+ T cells and cytomegalovirus serostatus. At the level of the study: Of the healthy Belgian adults, 8 to 10 were CMV seropositive and approximately 24 seronegative.

Profiling relied on immunoSEQ multiplex PCR, and the TCRdb table lists in-frame clones only, not all of them. Of 61,000 or so clones listed, 80% are singletons. The chain is built from TRBV11-2 and TRBJ1-6; no clear D. This receptor was obtained from an adult in good health and CMV-seronegative. Some clones in this sample may be carry-over from other donors' samples. Sequences were obtained from memory CD4+ T cells from blood. The CDR3 reads CASSLRPFTSSYNSPLHF. The CDR3 coding sequence is TGTGCCAGCAGCTTACGACCGTTCACGAGCTCCTATAATTCACCCCTCCACTTT.